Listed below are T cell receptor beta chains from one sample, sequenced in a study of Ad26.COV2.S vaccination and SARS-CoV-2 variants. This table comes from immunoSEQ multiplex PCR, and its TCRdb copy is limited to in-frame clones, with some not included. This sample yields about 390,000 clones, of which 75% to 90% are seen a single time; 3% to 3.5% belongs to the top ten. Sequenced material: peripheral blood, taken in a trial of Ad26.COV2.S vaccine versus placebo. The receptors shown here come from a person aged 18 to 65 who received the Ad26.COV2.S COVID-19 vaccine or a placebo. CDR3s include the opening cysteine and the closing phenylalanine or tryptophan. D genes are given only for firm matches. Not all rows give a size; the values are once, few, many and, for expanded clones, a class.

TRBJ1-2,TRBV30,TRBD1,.,CAWSSSPGQDGYTF,TGTGCCTGGAGTTCTTCACCCGGACAGGATGGCTACACCTTC
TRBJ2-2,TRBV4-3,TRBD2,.,CASSLNLLAGGYTGELFF,TGCGCCAGCAGCCTAAATCTACTAGCGGGGGGTTACACCGGGGAGCTGTTTTTT
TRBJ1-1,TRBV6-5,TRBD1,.,CASRRTQDRGQAFF,TGTGCCAGCAGACGGACTCAGGACAGGGGGCAGGCTTTCTTT
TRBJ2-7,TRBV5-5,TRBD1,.,CAWGQGALGEQYF,TGTGCCTGGGGGCAGGGGGCTCTGGGCGAGCAGTACTTC
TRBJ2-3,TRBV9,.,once,CASSRPGTDTQYF,TGTGCCAGCAGCCGACCGGGGACAGATACGCAGTATTTT
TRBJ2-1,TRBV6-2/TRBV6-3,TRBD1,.,CASSRARDRGFNEQFF,TGTGCCAGCAGTCGAGCCCGGGACAGGGGTTTCAATGAGCAGTTCTTC
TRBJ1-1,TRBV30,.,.,CAWSRGGGTEAFF,TGTGCCTGGAGTCGGGGGGGTGGCACTGAAGCTTTCTTT
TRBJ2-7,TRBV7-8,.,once,CASSLPGHYEQYF,TGTGCCAGCAGCTTACCCGGACACTACGAGCAGTACTTC
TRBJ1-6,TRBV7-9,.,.,CASSPAGNYNSPLHF,TGTGCCAGCAGCCCCGCGGGGAACTATAATTCACCCCTCCACTTT
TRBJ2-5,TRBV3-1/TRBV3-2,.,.,CASSRDFQETQYF,TGTGCCAGCAGCCGTGACTTCCAAGAGACCCAGTACTTC
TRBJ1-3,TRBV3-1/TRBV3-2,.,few,CASSHLGGNTIYF,TGTGCCAGCAGCCACCTAGGCGGAAACACCATATATTTT
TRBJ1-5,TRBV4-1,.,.,CASSRNSNQPQHF,TGCGCCAGCAGCCGCAATAGCAATCAGCCCCAGCATTTT
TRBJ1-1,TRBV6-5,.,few,CASSSQGGTEAFF,TGTGCCAGCAGTTCGCAGGGCGGGACTGAAGCTTTCTTT
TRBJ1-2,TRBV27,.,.,CASSENRGVYGYTF,TGTGCCAGCAGCGAAAACCGGGGCGTCTATGGCTACACCTTC
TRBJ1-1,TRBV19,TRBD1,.,CASSIDGIGTGEPFF,TGTGCCAGTAGTATAGATGGAATTGGGACAGGGGAACCGTTCTTT
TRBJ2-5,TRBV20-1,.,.,CSASGEKGGDQYF,TGCAGTGCTAGTGGGGAGAAGGGAGGTGACCAGTACTTC
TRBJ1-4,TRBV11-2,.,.,CASTPVYGEKLFF,TGTGCCAGCACCCCGGTGTACGGTGAAAAACTGTTTTTT
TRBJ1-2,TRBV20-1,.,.,CSAPRVNGYTF,TGCAGTGCTCCAAGGGTTAATGGCTACACCTTC
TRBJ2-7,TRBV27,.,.,CASSLGTQLEQYF,TGTGCCAGCAGTTTAGGGACACAATTAGAGCAGTACTTC
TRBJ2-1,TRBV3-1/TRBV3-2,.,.,CASSQAGTRNEQFF,TGTGCCAGCAGCCAAGCCGGGACTCGGAATGAGCAGTTCTTC
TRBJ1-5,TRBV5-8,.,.,CASSRITGLPQHF,TGTGCCAGCAGCCGTATTACAGGGTTGCCCCAGCATTTT
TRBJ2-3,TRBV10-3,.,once,CAISAGAGDTQYF,TGTGCCATCAGTGCTGGGGCAGGAGATACGCAGTATTTT
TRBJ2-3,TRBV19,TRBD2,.,CASRLTSADSTDTQYF,TGTGCCAGTAGACTGACTAGCGCTGATAGCACAGATACGCAGTATTTT
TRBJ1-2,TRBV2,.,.,CASTEGGGGGYTF,TGTGCCAGCACCGAGGGGGGCGGTGGTGGCTACACCTTC
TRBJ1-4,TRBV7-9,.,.,CASGRQTTNEKLFF,TGTGCCAGCGGGAGACAAACAACTAATGAAAAACTGTTTTTT
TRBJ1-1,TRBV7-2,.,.,CASSSASLNTEAFF,TGTGCCAGCAGCTCGGCCAGCTTGAACACTGAAGCTTTCTTT
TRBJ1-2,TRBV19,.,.,CATSYARGYTF,TGTGCCACTTCGTATGCTCGAGGCTACACCTTC
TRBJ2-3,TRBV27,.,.,CASSLSVGGQTDTQYF,TGTGCCAGCAGTTTATCGGTGGGGGGGCAAACAGATACGCAGTATTTT
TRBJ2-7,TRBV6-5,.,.,CASRDNTYEQYF,TGTGCCAGCAGGGACAATACCTACGAGCAGTACTTC
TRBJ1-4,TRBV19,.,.,CASSIWGSLTTNEKLFF,TGTGCCAGTAGTATATGGGGTAGCCTCACAACTAATGAAAAACTGTTTTTT
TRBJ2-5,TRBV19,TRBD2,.,CATSGGQKETQYF,TGTGCCACCTCGGGGGGGCAGAAGGAGACCCAGTACTTC
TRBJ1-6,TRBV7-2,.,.,CASSPPTGSTPKGSPLHF,TGTGCCAGCAGCCCCCCAACGGGGAGCACCCCCAAGGGTTCACCCCTCCACTTT
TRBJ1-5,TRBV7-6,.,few,CASSSPGQPQHF,TGTGCCAGCAGCTCCCCGGGACAGCCCCAGCATTTT
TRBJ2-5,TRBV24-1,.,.,CATSDPPGSGETQYF,TGTGCCACCAGTGACCCTCCGGGGTCTGGGGAGACCCAGTACTTC
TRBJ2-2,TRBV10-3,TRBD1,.,CAISEGTGGGTGELFF,TGTGCCATCAGTGAAGGGACAGGGGGAGGCACCGGGGAGCTGTTTTTT
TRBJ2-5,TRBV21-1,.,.,CASSRGREETQYF,TGTGCCAGCAGTAGGGGTAGGGAAGAGACCCAGTACTTC
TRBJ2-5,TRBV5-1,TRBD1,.,CASSRQPGQLKETQYF,TGCGCCAGCAGCCGACAACCGGGACAGCTTAAAGAGACCCAGTACTTC
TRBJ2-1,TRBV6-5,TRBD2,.,CASSYGTSGVYNEQFF,TGTGCCAGCAGTTATGGGACTAGCGGGGTATACAATGAGCAGTTCTTC
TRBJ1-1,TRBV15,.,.,CATSRDRGGTEAFF,TGTGCCACCAGCAGAGACAGGGGAGGCACTGAAGCTTTCTTT
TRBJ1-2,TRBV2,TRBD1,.,CASSEDRGRGYTF,TGTGCCAGCAGTGAAGACAGGGGCCGTGGCTACACCTTC
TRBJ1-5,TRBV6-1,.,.,CASSERAGYSNQPQHF,TGTGCCAGCAGTGAGAGGGCAGGGTATAGCAATCAGCCCCAGCATTTT
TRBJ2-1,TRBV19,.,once,CASSATGTSNNEQFF,TGTGCCAGTAGTGCTACCGGGACATCTAACAATGAGCAGTTCTTC
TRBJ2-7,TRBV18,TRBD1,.,CASSPSAFGTGNHEQYF,TGTGCCAGCTCACCAAGCGCTTTCGGGACAGGGAACCACGAGCAGTACTTC
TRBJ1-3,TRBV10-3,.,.,CAISDNDGGSGGNTIYF,TGTGCCATCAGTGACAACGATGGAGGGTCTGGTGGAAACACCATATATTTT
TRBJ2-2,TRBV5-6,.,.,CASSYLLEANTGELFF,TGTGCCAGCAGCTACTTATTGGAGGCGAACACCGGGGAGCTGTTTTTT
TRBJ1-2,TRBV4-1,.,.,CASSQISGNYGYTF,TGCGCCAGCAGCCAAATTTCCGGGAACTATGGCTACACCTTC
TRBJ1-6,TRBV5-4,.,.,CASSESHAVYNSPLHF,TGTGCCAGCAGCGAATCACACGCCGTCTATAATTCACCCCTCCACTTT
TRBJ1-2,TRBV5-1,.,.,CASSYDTNNYGYTF,TGCGCCAGCAGCTACGACACGAATAACTATGGCTACACCTTC
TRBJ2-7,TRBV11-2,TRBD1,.,CASRVTGGRNEQYF,TGTGCCAGCAGGGTGACAGGGGGCAGGAACGAGCAGTACTTC
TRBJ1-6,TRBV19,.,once,CATARTGQSSYNSPLHF,TGTGCCACCGCCCGTACAGGACAGAGCTCCTATAATTCACCCCTCCACTTT
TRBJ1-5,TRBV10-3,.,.,CAISQAGSSNQPQHF,TGTGCCATCAGCCAAGCGGGGTCTAGCAATCAGCCCCAGCATTTT
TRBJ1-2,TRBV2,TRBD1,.,CASVQGAGGYTF,TGTGCCAGCGTACAGGGGGCAGGTGGCTACACCTTC
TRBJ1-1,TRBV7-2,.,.,CASSLEVTNTEAFF,TGTGCCAGCAGCTTAGAAGTGACGAACACTGAAGCTTTCTTT